The 24 T cell receptor beta chains presented below share a single source sample, sequenced in a study of siplizumab effects on memory and regulatory T cells. Sequencing was performed with immunoSEQ multiplex PCR; in TCRdb, only in-frame clones are kept and a portion is missing. This sample has approximately 82,000 clones, with roughly 87% found just once. Material: Tregs sorted from blood. The source of these receptors is a human donor in good health.

This chain connects TRBV2 to TRBJ1-4; TRBD1 is a possible D gene (6 bases). CDR3 length equals 15 residues. Germline V gene sequence: CDR1 SNHLY, CDR2 FYNNEI. V lost 2 bases to trimming and J lost 6 bases, with 13 bases between them. CDR3 in amino acids: CASSELGAGYEKLFF. In DNA, the CDR3 is TGTGCCAGCAGTGAATTGGGGGCTGGGTATGAAAAACTGTTTTTT.

The rearrangement uses TRBV10-3 and TRBJ2-2; TRBD1 agrees at 7 bases. Per the germline V gene, CDR1 is ENHRY and CDR2 is SYGVKD. The ends lost 3 bases at V and 6 bases at J; junction bases unmatched: 1. The CDR3 covers 13 residues. CDR3 protein: CAISETGAGELFF. Written as DNA, the CDR3 is TGTGCCATCAGTGAAACAGGGGCCGGGGAGCTGTTTTTT.

The chain carries TRBV11-3 and TRBJ2-5; maybe TRBD2 (5 bases). The CDR3 consists of 14 residues. The V end lost 5 bases, the J end lost 6 bases, and 16 bases lay between the germline ends. CDR1 is SGHNT and CDR2 is YENEEA in the germline V gene. CDR3 sequence (DNA): TGTGCCAGCAGCCCCTATTACGGGGTGAAGACCCAGTACTTC. Translated: CASSPYYGVKTQYF.

The chain carries TRBV12-5 and TRBJ2-3, with D unclear. The CDR3 loop spans 11 amino acids. Germline loops: CDR1 LGHNT, CDR2 FRNRAP. Trimming took off 6 bases at V and 3 bases at J, with 4 bases between the two ends. CDR3 bases: TGTGCTAGTGGACGGACAGATACGCAGTATTTT. Amino acid sequence: CASGRTDTQYF.

This rearrangement joins TRBV7-9 to TRBJ2-5; 7 nucleotides match TRBD1. CDR1 is SEHNR, CDR2 FQNEAQ, per germline (reference sequence). This CDR3 contains 15 residues. The V gene end was trimmed by 3 bases and the J gene end by 2 bases; junction bases not matched to a gene: 6. CDR3 DNA sequence: TGTGCCAGCAGCTTCCGGGACAGCTCTCAAGAGACCCAGTACTTC. Protein product: CASSFRDSSQETQYF.

The chain couples TRBV29-1 to TRBJ2-1, with 7 bases aligning to TRBD2. The CDR3 length is 16 residues. With V trimmed by 5 bases and J by 2 bases, 12 bases remained unmatched. CDR1 and CDR2 (germline): SQVTM, ANQGSEA. The CDR3 DNA reads TGCAGCGTTCAGGGAAAACGGGGGGTCACCTACAATGAGCAGTTCTTC. Protein product: CSVQGKRGVTYNEQFF.

The J gene is TRBJ2-1, the V gene TRBV6-4; D might be TRBD1 (9 bases). Germline CDR1 and CDR2: MRHNA and SNTAGT. V was clipped by 7 bases and J by 12 bases, with 28 bases between them. There are 16 residues in the CDR3. The CDR3 sequence: CASITIRDRVRGGQFF. CDR3 nucleotides: TGTGCCAGCATTACCATCCGGGACAGGGTCCGGGGGGGGCAGTTCTTC.

The rearrangement joins TRBV7-9 to TRBJ2-1; possibly TRBD1 for D (6 bases). V dropped 1 base and J dropped 5 bases, with 9 bases sitting between them. This CDR3 has 14 amino acids. Germline CDR1 and CDR2: SEHNR and FQNEAQ (reference sequence). For the CDR3, the DNA is TGTGCCAGCAGCTTAGGACAGGTTAACAATGAGCAGTTCTTC. Its protein product is CASSLGQVNNEQFF.

This chain links TRBV7-2 with TRBJ2-5; D unresolved. Gene TRBJ2-7 matches the end of the DNA better, so the J call may be wrong. Germline CDR1 is SGHTA and CDR2 is FQGNSA. The CDR3 extends over 13 amino acids. The CDR3 loop reads CASSPALSYEQYF. The CDR3 DNA reads as TGTGCCAGCAGCCCCGCCCTCTCCTACGAGCAGTACTTC.

The rearrangement uses TRBV18 and TRBJ1-1; 8 bases fit TRBD1. V shed 2 bases and J 2 bases; nucleotides not matched to a gene: 1. Germline V lookup: CDR1 KGHSH, CDR2 LQKENI. The CDR3 contains 14 residues. The CDR3 reads CASSPSGGNTEAFF. In DNA form, the CDR3 reads TGTGCCAGCTCACCATCAGGGGGCAACACTGAAGCTTTCTTT.

The V gene is TRBV19, the J gene TRBJ1-1, with D maybe TRBD1 (5 bases). The V end lost 3 bases, the J end lost 0 bases, and 11 bases lay between the germline ends. This CDR3 has 15 amino acids. Germline V gene sequence: CDR1 LNHDA, CDR2 SQIVND (reference sequence). This chain's CDR3 is CASSIGGTLNTEAFF. The CDR3 region has the DNA TGTGCCAGTAGTATCGGAGGGACGCTGAACACTGAAGCTTTCTTT.

The J gene is TRBJ2-2, the V gene TRBV4-3; 8 nucleotides align to TRBD1. The CDR3 covers 16 residues. In germline, CDR1 is LGHNA, CDR2 YSLEER. V lost 1 base to trimming and J lost 4 bases; unmatched junction nucleotides: 5. CDR3 sequence reads: CASSQATGGITGELFF. The CDR3 nucleotides read TGCGCCAGCAGCCAAGCTACAGGGGGAATCACCGGGGAGCTGTTTTTT.

J is TRBJ2-1 and V is TRBV19; 8 bases are shared with TRBD1. The CDR3 covers 15 residues. The germline gives CDR1 LNHDA, CDR2 SQIVND (reference sequence). J gave up 2 bases and V 6 bases, and 6 bases lay outside the gene matches. CDR3 protein: CASREDRDPYNEQFF. CDR3 sequence (DNA): TGTGCCAGTAGAGAGGACAGGGACCCCTACAATGAGCAGTTCTTC.

This chain connects TRBV7-9 to TRBJ2-5; 11 bases line up with TRBD1. Germline CDR1 is SEHNR and CDR2 is FQNEAQ (reference sequence). The CDR3 runs to 16 residues. The junction had 5 bases not matched to a gene; V was cut back by 1 base and J by 4 bases. This CDR3 is CASSLVSGQGGETQYF. For the CDR3, the DNA is TGTGCCAGCAGCTTAGTGTCGGGACAGGGGGGAGAGACCCAGTACTTC.

The chain recombines TRBV23-1 with TRBJ2-5; D gene uncertain. TRBV23-1 is flagged as an ORF with uncertain function. This CDR3 contains 11 residues. Trimming pared 5 bases from V and 4 bases from J, leaving 5 bases between. CDR3 nucleotide sequence: TGCGCCAGCAGTTATTCAGAGACCCAGTACTTC. This encodes CASSYSETQYF.

The chain joins TRBV11-2 to TRBJ2-2; 7 bases are shared with TRBD2. The V and J ends lost 7 bases and 6 bases, in that order; junction bases with no gene match: 8. Per germline, CDR1 SGHAT and CDR2 FQNNGV. The CDR3 contains 14 residues. CDR3 sequence: CASTPGRGAGELFF. Written as DNA, the CDR3 is TGTGCCAGCACCCCGGGGAGGGGCGCCGGGGAGCTGTTTTTT.

The V call is TRBV19, the J call TRBJ1-1; 7 bases match TRBD1. The germline V gene has CDR1 LNHDA and CDR2 SQIVND (reference sequence). This CDR3 has 14 residues. J was trimmed by 4 bases and V by 6 bases; bases with no gene match: 8. DNA for the CDR3: TGTGCCAGTAGCGTACAGGGGATAGGCACTGAAGCTTTCTTT. Its translation: CASSVQGIGTEAFF.

The V gene is TRBV2, the J gene TRBJ1-5; 9 nucleotides match TRBD1. V lost 5 bases and J lost 0; bases outside the gene matches: 5. The CDR3 extends over 16 amino acids. Germline V gene data show CDR1 as SNHLY and CDR2 as FYNNEI. The CDR3: CASSRDRGNSNQPQHF. The CDR3 coding sequence is TGTGCCAGCAGTAGAGACAGGGGGAATAGCAATCAGCCCCAGCATTTT.

The chain uses TRBV5-4 and TRBJ2-1, with 7 bases identical to TRBD2. The CDR3 has 14 amino acids. The germline V gene encodes CDR1 SGHNT and CDR2 YYREEE (reference sequence). Unmatched junction bases numbered 6, after V lost 5 bases and J lost 4 bases. CDR3 sequence: CASSGRGGYNEQFF. CDR3 in DNA: TGTGCCAGCAGTGGGAGGGGCGGGTACAATGAGCAGTTCTTC.

This chain joins TRBV28 and TRBJ1-1; D ambiguous. The germline gives CDR1 MDHEN, CDR2 SYDVKM. Trimming removed 8 bases from V and 0 bases from J, with 10 bases in between. The CDR3 has 13 residues. The CDR3, as DNA: TGTGCCAGCGGGCCAGTTATGAACACTGAAGCTTTCTTT. It translates to CASGPVMNTEAFF.

This sequence joins TRBV6-6 and TRBJ1-5, with D possibly being TRBD1 (6 bases). Germline CDR1 reads MNHNY; CDR2 reads SVGAGI (reference sequence). CDR3 size: 14 residues. V gave up 2 bases and J gave up 4 bases, with 9 bases separating them. CDR3 amino acids: CASSYRQANQPQHF. The CDR3 region has the DNA TGTGCCAGCAGTTACCGACAGGCTAATCAGCCCCAGCATTTT.

The chain recombines TRBV5-4 with TRBJ1-1; 7 bases line up with TRBD1. This CDR3 is 17 amino acids long. The V gene end was trimmed by 4 bases and the J gene end by 4 bases; junction bases not matched to a gene: 16. CDR1 is SGHNT and CDR2 is YYREEE in the germline V gene (reference sequence). The CDR3 reads CASSPGDSHPGGTEAFF. The DNA of the CDR3 is TGTGCCAGCAGCCCGGGGGACAGTCATCCTGGGGGCACTGAAGCTTTCTTT.

The chain employs TRBV7-2 and TRBJ2-7; D gene ambiguous. This CDR3 comprises 12 residues. Germline assignment: CDR1 SGHTA and CDR2 FQGNSA. The ends were cut back, 6 bases at V and 6 bases at J, with 12 bases in the middle. CDR3 coding DNA: TGTGCCAGCAGACTCTCGGGTGGCGAGCAGTACTTC. Translation gives CASRLSGGEQYF.

This clone ranks as medium-sized (0.01 to 0.1%). The rearrangement links TRBV4-1 to TRBJ2-5; D is unresolved. CDR3 length: 15 residues. V was cut by 0 bases and J by 2 bases, with 10 bases left in between. Germline loops: CDR1 MGHRA, CDR2 YSYEKL. CDR3 sequence: CASSQEGIRQETQYF. The CDR3 DNA reads TGCGCCAGCAGCCAAGAGGGAATCAGGCAAGAGACCCAGTACTTC.